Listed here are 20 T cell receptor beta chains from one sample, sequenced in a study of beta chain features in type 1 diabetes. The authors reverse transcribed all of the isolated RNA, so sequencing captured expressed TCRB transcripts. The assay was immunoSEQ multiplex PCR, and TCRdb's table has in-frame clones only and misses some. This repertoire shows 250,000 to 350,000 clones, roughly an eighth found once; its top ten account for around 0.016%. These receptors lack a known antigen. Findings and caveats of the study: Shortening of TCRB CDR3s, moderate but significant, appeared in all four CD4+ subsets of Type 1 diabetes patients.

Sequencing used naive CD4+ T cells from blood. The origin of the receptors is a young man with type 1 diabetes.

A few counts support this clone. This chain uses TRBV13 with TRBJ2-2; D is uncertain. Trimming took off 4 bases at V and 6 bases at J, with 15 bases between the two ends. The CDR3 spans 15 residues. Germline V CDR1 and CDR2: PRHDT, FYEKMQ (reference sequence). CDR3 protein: CASSSRSIVPGELFF. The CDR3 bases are TGTGCCAGCAGCTCTCGGAGCATAGTTCCCGGGGAGCTGTTTTTT.

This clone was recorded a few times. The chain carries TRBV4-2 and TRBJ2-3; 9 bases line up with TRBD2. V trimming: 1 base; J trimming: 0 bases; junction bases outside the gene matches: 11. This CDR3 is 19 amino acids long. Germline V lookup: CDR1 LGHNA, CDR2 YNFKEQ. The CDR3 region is CASSQVAAGGRASTDTQYF. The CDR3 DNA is TGTGCCAGCAGCCAAGTTGCGGCGGGCGGGAGGGCGAGCACAGATACGCAGTATTTT.

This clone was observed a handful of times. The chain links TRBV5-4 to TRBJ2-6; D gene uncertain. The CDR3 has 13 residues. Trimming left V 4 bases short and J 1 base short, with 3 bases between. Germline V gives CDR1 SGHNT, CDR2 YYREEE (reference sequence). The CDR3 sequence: CASSQSGANVLTF. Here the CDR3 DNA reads TGTGCCAGCAGCCAATCTGGGGCCAACGTCCTGACTTTC.

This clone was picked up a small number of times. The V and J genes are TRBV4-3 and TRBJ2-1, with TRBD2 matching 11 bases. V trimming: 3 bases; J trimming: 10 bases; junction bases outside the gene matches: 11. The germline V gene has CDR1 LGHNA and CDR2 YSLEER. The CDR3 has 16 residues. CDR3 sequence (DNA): TGCGCCAGCAGCCACAGACTAGCGGGGTCCCTCGGCGAGCAGTTCTTC. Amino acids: CASSHRLAGSLGEQFF.

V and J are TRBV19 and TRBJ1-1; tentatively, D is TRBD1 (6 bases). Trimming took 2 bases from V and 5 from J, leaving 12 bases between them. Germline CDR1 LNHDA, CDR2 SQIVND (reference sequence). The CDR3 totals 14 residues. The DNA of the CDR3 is TGTGCCAGTAGTATAAGGCGACAGGCAACTGAAGCTTTCTTT. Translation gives CASSIRRQATEAFF.

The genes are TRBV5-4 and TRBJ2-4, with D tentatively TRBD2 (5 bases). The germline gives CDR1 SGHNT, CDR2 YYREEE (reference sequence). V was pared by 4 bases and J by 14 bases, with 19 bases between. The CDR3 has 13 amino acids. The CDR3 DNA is TGTGCCAGCAGCCTACAACGACTCGTGCGGGAGTACTTC. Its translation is CASSLQRLVREYF. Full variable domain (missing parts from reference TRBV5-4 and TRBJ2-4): ETGVTQSPTHLIKTRGQQVTLRCSSQSGHNTVSWYQQALGQGPQFIFQYYREEENGRGNFPPRFSGLQFPNYSSELNVNALELDDSALYLCASSLQRLVREYFGAGTRLSVL.

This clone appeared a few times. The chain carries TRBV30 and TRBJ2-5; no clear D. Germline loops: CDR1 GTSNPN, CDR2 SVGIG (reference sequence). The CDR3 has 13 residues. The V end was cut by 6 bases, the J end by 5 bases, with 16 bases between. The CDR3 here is CACSETSWETQYF. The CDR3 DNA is TGTGCCTGTTCCGAAACATCTTGGGAGACCCAGTACTTC.

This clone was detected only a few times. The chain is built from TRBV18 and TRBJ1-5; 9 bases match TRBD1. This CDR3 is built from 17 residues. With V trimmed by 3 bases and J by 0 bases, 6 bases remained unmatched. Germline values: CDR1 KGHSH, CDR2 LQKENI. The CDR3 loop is CASSPGTGTSSNQPQHF. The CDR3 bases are TGTGCCAGCTCACCCGGGACAGGGACCAGTAGCAATCAGCCCCAGCATTTT. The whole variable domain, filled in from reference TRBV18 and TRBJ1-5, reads NAGVMQNPRHLVRRRGQEARLRCSPMKGHSHVYWYRQLPEEGLKFMVYLQKENIIDESGMPKERFSAEFPKEGPSILRIQQVVRGDSAAYFCASSPGTGTSSNQPQHFGDGTRLSIL.

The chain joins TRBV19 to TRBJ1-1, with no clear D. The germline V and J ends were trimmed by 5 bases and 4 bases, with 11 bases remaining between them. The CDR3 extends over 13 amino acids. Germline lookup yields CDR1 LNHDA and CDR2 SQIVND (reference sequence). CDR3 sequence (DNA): TGTGCCAGTAGTGTGGACGGGAGCACTGAAGCTTTCTTT. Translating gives CASSVDGSTEAFF.

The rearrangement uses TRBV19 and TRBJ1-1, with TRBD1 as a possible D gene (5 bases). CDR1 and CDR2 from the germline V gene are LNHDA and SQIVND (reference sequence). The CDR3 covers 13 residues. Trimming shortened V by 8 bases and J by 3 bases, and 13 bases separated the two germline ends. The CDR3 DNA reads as TGTGCCAGTTCAACGACAGCCGACACTGAAGCTTTCTTT. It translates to CASSTTADTEAFF.

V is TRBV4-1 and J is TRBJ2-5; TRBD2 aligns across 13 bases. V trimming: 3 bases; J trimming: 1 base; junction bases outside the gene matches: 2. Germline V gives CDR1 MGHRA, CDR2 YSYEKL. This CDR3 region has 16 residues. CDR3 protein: CASSHGLAGVQETQYF. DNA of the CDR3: TGCGCCAGCAGCCATGGACTAGCGGGAGTCCAAGAGACCCAGTACTTC.

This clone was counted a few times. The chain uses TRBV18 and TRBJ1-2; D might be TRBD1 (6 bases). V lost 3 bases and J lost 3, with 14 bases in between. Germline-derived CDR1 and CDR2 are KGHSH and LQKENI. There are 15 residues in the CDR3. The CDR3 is CASSPITGSDYGYTF. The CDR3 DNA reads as TGTGCCAGCTCACCGATTACAGGGTCGGACTATGGCTACACCTTC.

The CDR3 loop reads CASSPGQGMEETQYF. The CDR3 bases are TGTGCCAGCTCGCCGGGACAGGGGATGGAAGAGACCCAGTACTTC. The genes are TRBV18 and TRBJ2-5, with 10 bases matching TRBD1. V lost 6 bases to trimming and J lost 3 bases; unmatched junction nucleotides: 7. The germline V gene has CDR1 KGHSH and CDR2 LQKENI. This CDR3 region has 15 residues.

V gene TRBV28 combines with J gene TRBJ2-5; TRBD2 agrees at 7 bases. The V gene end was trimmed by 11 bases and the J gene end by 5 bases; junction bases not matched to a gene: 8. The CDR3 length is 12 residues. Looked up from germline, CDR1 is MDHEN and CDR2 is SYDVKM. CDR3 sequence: CAAGGIRETQYF. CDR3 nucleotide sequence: TGTGCCGCCGGGGGGATTAGGGAGACCCAGTACTTC.

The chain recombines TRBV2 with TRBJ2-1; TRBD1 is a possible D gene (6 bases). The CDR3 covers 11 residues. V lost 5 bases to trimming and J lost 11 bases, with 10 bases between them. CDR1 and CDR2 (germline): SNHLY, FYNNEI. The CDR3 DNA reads TGTGCCAGCAGTCCCCAGGGGCAGCAGTTCTTC. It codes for CASSPQGQQFF.

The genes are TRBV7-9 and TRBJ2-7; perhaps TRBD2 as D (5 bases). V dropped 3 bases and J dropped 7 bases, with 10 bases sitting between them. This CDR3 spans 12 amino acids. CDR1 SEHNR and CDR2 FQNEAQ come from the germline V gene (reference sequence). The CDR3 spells CASSLRGQEQYF. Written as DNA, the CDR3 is TGTGCCAGCAGCTTGAGAGGGCAAGAGCAGTACTTC. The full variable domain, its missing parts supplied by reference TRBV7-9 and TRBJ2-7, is DTGVSQNPRHKITKRGQNVTFRCDPISEHNRLYWYRQTLGQGPEFLTYFQNEAQLEKSRLLSDRFSAERPKGSFSTLEIQRTEQGDSAMYLCASSLRGQEQYFGPGTRLTVT.

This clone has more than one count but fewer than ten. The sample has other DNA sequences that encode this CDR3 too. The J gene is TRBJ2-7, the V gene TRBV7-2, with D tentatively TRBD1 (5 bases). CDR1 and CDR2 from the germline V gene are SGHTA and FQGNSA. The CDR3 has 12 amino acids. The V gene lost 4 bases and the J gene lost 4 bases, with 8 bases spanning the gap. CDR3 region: CASSSQGYEQYF. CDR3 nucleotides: TGTGCCAGCAGCTCCCAGGGATACGAGCAGTACTTC.

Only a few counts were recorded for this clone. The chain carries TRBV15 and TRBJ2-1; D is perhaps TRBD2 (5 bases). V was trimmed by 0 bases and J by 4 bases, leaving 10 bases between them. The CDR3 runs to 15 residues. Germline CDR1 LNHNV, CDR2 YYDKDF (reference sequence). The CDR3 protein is CATSRDIGGYNEQFF. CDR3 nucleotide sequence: TGTGCCACCAGCAGAGATATAGGAGGATACAATGAGCAGTTCTTC.

CDR3 protein: CASSPRNGENEKLFF. CDR3 in DNA: TGTGCCAGCTCACCAAGGAATGGGGAGAATGAAAAACTGTTTTTT. The chain joins TRBV18 to TRBJ1-4; unclear D gene. V lost 2 bases to trimming and J lost 5 bases, with 12 bases between them. This CDR3 has 15 residues. Germline V gene data show CDR1 as KGHSH and CDR2 as LQKENI. Drawing the rest from reference TRBV18 and TRBJ1-4, the complete variable domain is NAGVMQNPRHLVRRRGQEARLRCSPMKGHSHVYWYRQLPEEGLKFMVYLQKENIIDESGMPKERFSAEFPKEGPSILRIQQVVRGDSAAYFCASSPRNGENEKLFFGSGTQLSVL.

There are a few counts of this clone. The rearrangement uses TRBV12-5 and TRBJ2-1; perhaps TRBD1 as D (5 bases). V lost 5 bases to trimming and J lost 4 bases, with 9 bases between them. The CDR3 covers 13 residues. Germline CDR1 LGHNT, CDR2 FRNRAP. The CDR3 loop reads CASGSAGYNEQFF. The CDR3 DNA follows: TGTGCTAGTGGTAGTGCAGGGTACAATGAGCAGTTCTTC.